This T cell receptor (beta chain) was recovered during a study of T cells expressing NK-cell markers. Broader study findings: Of CD8+ T cells, about 1.0-8% belonged to dominant NKG2C+ clonotypes in 5 or 6 donors.

The CDR3 spans 14 residues. Per germline, CDR1 DFQATT and CDR2 SNEGSKA (reference sequence). A remark on this clonotype: Its antigen is as yet unknown.

Using the 5' RACE reads, TCRdb records one entry per CDR3 protein without DNA. Its clone listing holds about 370,000 distinct CDR3 sequences. The chain recombines TRBV20-1 with TRBJ2-1; with no DNA, the TCRdb D assignment of TRBD1 cannot be verified. The TCR sequence derives from a woman aged 45-59 years in good health. The specimen was blood T cells: a sorted CD56 or NKG2C T cell subset, CD4+ or CD8+ T cells, or bulk PBMC T cells (not recorded which). The CDR3 spells CSAIPRDGYNEQFF.